The next 22 T cell receptor beta chains were all read from a single sample in a study of cytomegalovirus exposure and HLA in healthy donors. PCR primers comprised 60 Vbeta and 13 Jbeta primers. Repertoires were generated with immunoSEQ multiplex PCR, while TCRdb's copy carries only in-frame clones and drops some. The sample records 200,000 to 250,000 clones, around nine tenths being singletons. The sequencing sample was made of PBMCs. These receptors originate from a woman aged 18-30 years in good health and CMV-seronegative.

This chain links TRBV11-2 with TRBJ1-2; D gene unclear. The CDR3 spans 15 residues. V was pared by 5 bases and J by 6 bases, with 19 bases between. Germline loops: CDR1 SGHAT, CDR2 FQNNGV. The DNA of the CDR3 is TGTGCCAGCAGCCCTGGGGTCGGGGTGTATGATGGCTACACCTTC. Residues: CASSPGVGVYDGYTF.

The V gene is TRBV6-1, the J gene TRBJ1-2; no clear D gene. Germline V gives CDR1 MNHNS, CDR2 SASEGT. The CDR3 contains 16 residues. V was clipped by 0 bases and J by 8 bases, with 19 bases between them. The CDR3 reads CASSEADSRGGYGYTF. The DNA of the CDR3 is TGTGCCAGCAGTGAAGCGGACTCCCGTGGAGGATACGGCTACACCTTC.

V is TRBV19 and J is TRBJ1-2, with TRBD1 identical over 7 bases. Trimming took 5 bases from V and 7 from J; bases not matched to a gene: 13. The CDR3 extends over 15 amino acids. Per germline, CDR1 LNHDA and CDR2 SQIVND (reference sequence). The CDR3 loop reads CASSAQRGRDSGYTF. CDR3 in DNA: TGTGCCAGTAGTGCACAAAGGGGGCGCGACAGTGGCTACACCTTC.

The rearrangement uses TRBV5-1 and TRBJ1-5; 8 bases align to TRBD1. There are 14 residues in the CDR3. Unmatched junction bases numbered 2, after V lost 0 bases and J lost 6 bases. CDR1 is SGHRS and CDR2 is YFSETQ in the germline V gene. The CDR3 region is CASSLGQGTQPQHF. The CDR3 DNA follows: TGCGCCAGCAGCTTGGGACAGGGGACTCAGCCCCAGCATTTT.

The chain recombines TRBV4-1 with TRBJ2-4; maybe TRBD1 (6 bases). Germline loops: CDR1 MGHRA, CDR2 YSYEKL. With 3 bases removed from V and 7 bases from J, the gap between germline ends came to 10 bases. This CDR3 is built from 13 residues. The CDR3 protein is CASSHQGTNIQYF. The CDR3 DNA reads as TGCGCCAGCAGCCATCAGGGGACGAACATTCAGTACTTC.

The chain is built from TRBV19 and TRBJ2-3, with D possibly TRBD2 on 6 matching bases. The V gene lost 10 bases and the J gene lost 7 bases, with 24 bases spanning the gap. The CDR3 runs 15 residues. Germline V gives CDR1 LNHDA, CDR2 SQIVND (reference sequence). The CDR3: CATRERGKGMHTQYF. CDR3 bases: TGTGCCACTCGTGAACGCGGGAAAGGGATGCATACGCAGTATTTT.

The chain carries TRBV10-1 and TRBJ2-1, with 7 bases aligning to TRBD1. CDR3 length: 13 residues. Germline CDR1 reads WNHNN; CDR2 reads SYGVQD (reference sequence). V lost 2 bases, J lost 12 bases, and 7 bases stayed unmatched. CDR3 nucleotide sequence: TGCGCCAGCAGTGAGCTCGGCAGGGGGAGGCAGTTCTTC. Translated: CASSELGRGRQFF.

The gene calls are TRBV2 and TRBJ2-7, with TRBD2 as a possible D gene (6 bases). V was shortened by 1 base and J by 0 bases, with 13 bases between the two germline ends. Germline CDR1 reads SNHLY; CDR2 reads FYNNEI. The CDR3 covers 16 residues. In DNA, the CDR3 is TGTGCCAGCAGTGAAGGAAGGGACTTCTTCTCCTACGAGCAGTACTTC. It encodes CASSEGRDFFSYEQYF. Full variable domain (missing parts from reference TRBV2 and TRBJ2-7): EPEVTQTPSHQVTQMGQEVILRCVPISNHLYFYWYRQILGQKVEFLVSFYNNEISEKSEIFDDQFSVERPDGSNFTLKIRSTKLEDSAMYFCASSEGRDFFSYEQYFGPGTRLTVT.

The chain employs TRBV19 and TRBJ2-7; the D gene is possibly TRBD2 (5 bases). The germline CDR1 and CDR2 sequences are LNHDA and SQIVND (reference sequence). Trimming cost V 6 bases and J 7 bases, with 16 bases left between them. The CDR3 has 13 amino acids. The CDR3 loop reads CASSRTVVGEQYF. CDR3 DNA sequence: TGTGCCAGTAGCAGGACTGTGGTGGGGGAGCAGTACTTC.

The rearrangement joins TRBV27 to TRBJ2-7; TRBD1 aligns across 9 bases. The length of the CDR3 is 14 residues. Germline V gene data show CDR1 as MNHEY and CDR2 as SMNVEV (reference sequence). With 3 bases clipped from V and 7 bases from J, the junction kept 7 bases outside the gene matches. CDR3 coding DNA: TGTGCCAGCAGTTTCGCTACAGGGGGCGTTGAGCAGTACTTC. It specifies CASSFATGGVEQYF.

This chain connects TRBV4-2 to TRBJ2-7; D not certain. The CDR3 extends over 15 amino acids. Trimming left V 0 bases short and J 0 bases short, with 9 bases between. Germline V CDR1 and CDR2: LGHNA, YNFKEQ. CDR3 sequence (DNA): TGTGCCAGCAGCCAAGACTCCTATTACTCCTACGAGCAGTACTTC. Protein: CASSQDSYYSYEQYF.

In its sample, this clone was seen once. This sequence joins TRBV5-1 and TRBJ1-1; D is uncertain. Trimming removed 0 bases at V and 1 base at J, with 4 bases between. The V gene's germline CDR1 is SGHRS and CDR2 YFSETQ. The CDR3 runs to 13 residues. CDR3 amino acids: CASSLDTNTEAFF. CDR3 bases: TGCGCCAGCAGCTTGGACACGAACACTGAAGCTTTCTTT.

Only one count was recorded for this clone. The V call is TRBV19, the J call TRBJ2-4; D gene unclear. Germline loops: CDR1 LNHDA, CDR2 SQIVND (reference sequence). The CDR3 loop spans 14 amino acids. The V end lost 8 bases, the J end lost 0 bases, and 11 bases lay between the germline ends. The CDR3 loop is CASRDLLAKNIQYF. In nucleotides, the CDR3 is TGTGCCAGTCGAGACTTACTAGCCAAAAACATTCAGTACTTC.

V usage is TRBV9 and J usage is TRBJ2-3; 14 bases are shared with TRBD2. Trimming took 5 bases from V and 4 from J; bases not matched to a gene: 6. In germline, CDR1 is SGDLS, CDR2 YYNGEE. This CDR3 has 16 amino acids. The CDR3 loop reads CASSWGTSGRADTQYF. In DNA form, the CDR3 reads TGTGCCAGCAGTTGGGGGACTAGCGGGAGAGCAGATACGCAGTATTTT.

The chain has TRBV6-4 and TRBJ2-7, with 9 positions matching TRBD1. V lost 7 bases and J lost 1; bases outside the gene matches: 5. The germline V gene encodes CDR1 MRHNA and CDR2 SNTAGT. This CDR3 spans 14 amino acids. CDR3 in DNA: TGTGCCAGCACCTCCGGGACAGGGTCCTACGAGCAGTACTTC. This encodes CASTSGTGSYEQYF.

V usage is TRBV5-1 and J usage is TRBJ2-7; TRBD1 aligns across 7 bases. The CDR3 contains 15 residues. Losses at the gene ends were 3 bases for V and 3 bases for J; bases not matched to a gene: 9. Germline CDR1 and CDR2: SGHRS and YFSETQ. The CDR3 DNA sequence: TGCGCCAGCAGCTCCCGGGACAGAGCAGTCTACGAGCAGTACTTC. Translating it yields CASSSRDRAVYEQYF.

V gene TRBV19 combines with J gene TRBJ2-5; 7 nucleotides line up with TRBD2. The germline V gene has CDR1 LNHDA and CDR2 SQIVND (reference sequence). This CDR3 region has 14 residues. V gave up 1 base and J gave up 5 bases; unmatched junction bases: 4. CDR3 sequence (DNA): TGTGCCAGTAGTATAGGGGGAGGGTATGAGACCCAGTACTTC. Its protein is CASSIGGGYETQYF.

This clone was found once. The rearrangement links TRBV11-2 to TRBJ2-1; D not certain. In germline, CDR1 is SGHAT, CDR2 FQNNGV. The CDR3 is 13 residues long. Trimming cost V 5 bases and J 5 bases, with 10 bases left between them. CDR3 DNA: TGTGCCAGCAGCCCGACTGGCCACAATGAGCAGTTCTTC. Translation gives CASSPTGHNEQFF.

The CDR3 loop is CASSITSGYEQYF. CDR3 in DNA: TGTGCCAGTAGTATCACTAGCGGCTACGAGCAGTACTTC. The gene calls are TRBV19 and TRBJ2-5, with 8 bases that match TRBD2. The J call may be in error: the DNA end matches TRBJ2-7 better. The CDR3 runs to 13 residues. Per the germline V gene, CDR1 is LNHDA and CDR2 is SQIVND (reference sequence).

This rearrangement joins TRBV5-6 to TRBJ1-1; D unresolved. The V gene's germline CDR1 is SGHDT and CDR2 YYEEEE. V lost 7 bases, J lost 1 base, and 8 bases lay in between. The CDR3 extends over 12 amino acids. As DNA, the CDR3 is TGTGCCAGCTCCCGGAGGAACACTGAAGCTTTCTTT. It translates to CASSRRNTEAFF.

V and J are TRBV27 and TRBJ2-1, with TRBD2 matching 16 bases. The ends lost 5 bases at V and 8 bases at J; junction bases unmatched: 6. Germline-derived CDR1 and CDR2 are MNHEY and SMNVEV (reference sequence). This CDR3 has 16 amino acids. CDR3 amino acids: CASSGGLAGGLDEQFF. CDR3 sequence (DNA): TGTGCCAGCAGTGGGGGACTAGCGGGGGGGCTGGATGAGCAGTTCTTC.

The J gene is TRBJ2-5, the V gene TRBV18; D not resolved. Germline V gives CDR1 KGHSH, CDR2 LQKENI. The germline V and J ends were trimmed by 0 bases and 5 bases, with 13 bases remaining between them. The CDR3 length is 15 residues. The CDR3 loop reads CASSPPFQARETQYF. CDR3 nucleotides: TGTGCCAGCTCACCACCGTTCCAGGCCAGGGAGACCCAGTACTTC.